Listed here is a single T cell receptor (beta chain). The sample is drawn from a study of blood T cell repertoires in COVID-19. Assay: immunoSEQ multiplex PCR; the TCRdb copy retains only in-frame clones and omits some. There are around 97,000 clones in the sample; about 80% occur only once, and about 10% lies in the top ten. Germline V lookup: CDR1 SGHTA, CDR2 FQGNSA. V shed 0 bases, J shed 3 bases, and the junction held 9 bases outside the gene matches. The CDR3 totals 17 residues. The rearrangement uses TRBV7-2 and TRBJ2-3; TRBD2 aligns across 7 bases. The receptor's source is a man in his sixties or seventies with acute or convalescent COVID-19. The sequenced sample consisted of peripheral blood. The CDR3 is CASSLARLLAETDTQYF. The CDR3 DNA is TGTGCCAGCAGCTTAGCGAGGTTGCTAGCGGAAACAGATACGCAGTATTTT. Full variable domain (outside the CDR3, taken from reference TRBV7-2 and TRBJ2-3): GAGVSQSPSNKVTEKGKDVELRCDPISGHTALYWYRQSLGQGLEFLIYFQGNSAPDKSGLPSDRFSAERTGGSVSTLTIQRTQQEDSAVYLCASSLARLLAETDTQYFGPGTRLTVL.